Listed below are T cell receptor beta chains from one sample, sequenced in a study of blood T cell repertoires in COVID-19. TCRdb's copy holds only in-frame clones and misses some; the assay was immunoSEQ multiplex PCR. The sample yields about 170,000 clones, approximately 90% seen once. Sequenced sample: peripheral blood. The receptors derive from a man between 50 and 59 years old who had recovered from COVID-19. Both conserved end residues are part of each CDR3. A D gene is named only where the DNA matches it firmly. Only some rows state a clone size, as once, few, many or a class for expanded clones.

d_gene	v_gene	abundance	j_gene	CDR3aa
.	TRBV7-2	.	TRBJ2-7	CASSLTVAEQYF
.	TRBV7-2	.	TRBJ2-2	CASSLEGRLANTGELFF
TRBD1	TRBV2	.	TRBJ2-4	CASGTENIQYF
TRBD2	TRBV11-2	.	TRBJ2-1	CASSFLSGGQNNEQFF
TRBD2	TRBV19	.	TRBJ2-1	CASSMGGRIYNEQFF
TRBD1	TRBV19	.	TRBJ2-6	CASSGDRAGANVLTF
TRBD1	TRBV18	.	TRBJ2-5	CASSGQLQETQYF
TRBD1	TRBV5-6	.	TRBJ1-1	CASSFDRGWATEAFF
TRBD2	TRBV5-6	.	TRBJ2-3	CASSLAGGAGADTQYF
TRBD2	TRBV12-3/TRBV12-4	.	TRBJ2-1	CASSGRSYNEQFF
TRBD1	TRBV2	.	TRBJ1-2	CASTFDRGQGYTF
TRBD1	TRBV4-3	.	TRBJ2-7	CASSQARTGVYEQYF
.	TRBV7-2	.	TRBJ2-7	CASSFLQGREQYF
.	TRBV10-3	.	TRBJ2-7	CAISGGGYEQYF
TRBD2	TRBV7-2	once	TRBJ2-7	CASSSTGTSLAEQYF
TRBD2	TRBV11-2	.	TRBJ2-1	CASSFGLAVYNEQFF
TRBD2	TRBV27	.	TRBJ2-7	CASSMGTSWTYEQYF
.	TRBV2	.	TRBJ1-5	CASSVSRNDQPQHF
.	TRBV2	.	TRBJ2-3	CASSQGSITDTQYF
TRBD1	TRBV6-5	.	TRBJ1-6	CASTPGTGASPLHF
.	TRBV7-2	.	TRBJ1-5	CASSLGPGYDQPQHF
.	TRBV28	.	TRBJ2-2	CASSLLETTGGELFF
TRBD2	TRBV7-2	.	TRBJ2-5	CASSPRLAGRSQETQYF
TRBD1	TRBV5-6	.	TRBJ1-5	CASSLAGQEPNQPQHF
TRBD1	TRBV19	.	TRBJ2-3	CASSKGTGATDTQYF
.	TRBV6-4	.	TRBJ2-2	CASSDSGQGFGELFF
TRBD1	TRBV5-1	.	TRBJ1-2	CASSPGQGYGYTF
TRBD1	TRBV6-5	.	TRBJ2-5	CASSTGTGWRETQYF